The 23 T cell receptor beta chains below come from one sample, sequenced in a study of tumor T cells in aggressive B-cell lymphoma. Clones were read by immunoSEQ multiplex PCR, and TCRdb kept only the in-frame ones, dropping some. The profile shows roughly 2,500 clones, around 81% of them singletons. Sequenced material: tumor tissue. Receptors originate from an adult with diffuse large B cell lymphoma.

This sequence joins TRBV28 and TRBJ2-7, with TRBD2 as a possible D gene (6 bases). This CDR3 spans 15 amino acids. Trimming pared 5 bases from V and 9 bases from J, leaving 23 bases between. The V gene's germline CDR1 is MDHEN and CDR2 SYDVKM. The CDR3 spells CASSPSAAGNRGQYF. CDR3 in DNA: TGTGCCAGCAGTCCCTCGGCGGCGGGGAATAGGGGGCAGTACTTC.

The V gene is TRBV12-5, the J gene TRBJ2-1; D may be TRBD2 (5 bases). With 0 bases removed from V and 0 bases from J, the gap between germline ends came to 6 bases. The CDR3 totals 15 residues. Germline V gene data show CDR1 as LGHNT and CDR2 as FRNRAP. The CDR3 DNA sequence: TGTGCTAGTGGTTTGGTAGGGAGCTCCTACAATGAGCAGTTCTTC. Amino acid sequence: CASGLVGSSYNEQFF.

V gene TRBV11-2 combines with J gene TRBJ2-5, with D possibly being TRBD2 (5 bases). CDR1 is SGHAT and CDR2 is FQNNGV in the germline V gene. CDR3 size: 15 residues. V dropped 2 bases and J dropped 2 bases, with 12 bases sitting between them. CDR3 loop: CASSLSTLAQETQYF. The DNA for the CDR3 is TGTGCCAGCAGCTTATCCACGCTAGCACAAGAGACCCAGTACTTC.

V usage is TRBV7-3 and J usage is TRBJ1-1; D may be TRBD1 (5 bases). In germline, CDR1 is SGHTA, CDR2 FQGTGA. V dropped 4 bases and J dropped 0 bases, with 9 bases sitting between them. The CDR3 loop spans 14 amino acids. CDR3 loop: CASSSQGMNTEAFF. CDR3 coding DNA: TGTGCCAGCAGCTCTCAGGGAATGAACACTGAAGCTTTCTTT.

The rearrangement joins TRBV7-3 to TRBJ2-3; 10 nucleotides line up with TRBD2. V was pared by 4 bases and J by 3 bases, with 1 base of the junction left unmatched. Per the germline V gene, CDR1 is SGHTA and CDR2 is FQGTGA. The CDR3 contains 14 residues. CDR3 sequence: CASSSGLATDTQYF. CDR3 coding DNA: TGTGCCAGCAGCTCGGGACTAGCGACAGATACGCAGTATTTT.

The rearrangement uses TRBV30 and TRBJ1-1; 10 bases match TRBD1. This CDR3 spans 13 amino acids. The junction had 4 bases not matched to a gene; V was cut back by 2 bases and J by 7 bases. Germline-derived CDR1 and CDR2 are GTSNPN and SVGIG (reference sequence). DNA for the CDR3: TGTGCCTGGAGTCGGACAGGGGGGGGTGAAGCTTTCTTT. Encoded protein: CAWSRTGGGEAFF.

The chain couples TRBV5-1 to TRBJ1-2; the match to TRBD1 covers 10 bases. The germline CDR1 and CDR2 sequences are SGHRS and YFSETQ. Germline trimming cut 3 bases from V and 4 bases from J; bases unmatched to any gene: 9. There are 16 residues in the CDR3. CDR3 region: CASSWDGTGEVYGYTF. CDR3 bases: TGCGCCAGCAGCTGGGACGGGACAGGGGAGGTCTATGGCTACACCTTC.

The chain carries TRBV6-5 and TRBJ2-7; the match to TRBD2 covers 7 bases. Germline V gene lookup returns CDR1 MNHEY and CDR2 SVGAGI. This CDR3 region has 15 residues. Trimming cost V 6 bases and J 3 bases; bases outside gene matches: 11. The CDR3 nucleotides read TGTGCCAGCAGGGGAGACCCAGCGGGGATCTACGAGCAGTACTTC. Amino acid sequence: CASRGDPAGIYEQYF.

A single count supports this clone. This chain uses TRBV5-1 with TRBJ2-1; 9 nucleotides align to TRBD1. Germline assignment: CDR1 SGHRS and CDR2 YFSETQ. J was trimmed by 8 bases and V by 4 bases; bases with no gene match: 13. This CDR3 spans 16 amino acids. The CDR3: CASSTGTGWGNDEQFF. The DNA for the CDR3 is TGCGCCAGCAGCACCGGGACAGGGTGGGGCAATGATGAGCAGTTCTTC.

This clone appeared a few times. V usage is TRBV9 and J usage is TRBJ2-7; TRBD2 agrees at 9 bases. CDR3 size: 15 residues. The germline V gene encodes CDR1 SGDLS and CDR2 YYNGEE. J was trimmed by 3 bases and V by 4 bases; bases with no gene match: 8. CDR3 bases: TGTGCCAGCAGCATTAGCGGGAGTGTTGTCTACGAGCAGTACTTC. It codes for CASSISGSVVYEQYF. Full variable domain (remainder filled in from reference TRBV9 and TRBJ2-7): DSGVTQTPKHLITATGQRVTLRCSPRSGDLSVYWYQQSLDQGLQFLIQYYNGEERAKGNILERFSAQQFPDLHSELNLSSLELGDSALYFCASSISGSVVYEQYFGPGTRLTVT.

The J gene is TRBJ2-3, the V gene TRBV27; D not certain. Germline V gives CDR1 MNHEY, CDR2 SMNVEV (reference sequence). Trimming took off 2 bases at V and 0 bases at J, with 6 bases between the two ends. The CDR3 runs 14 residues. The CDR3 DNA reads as TGTGCCAGCAGTTTAAAGACTAGCACAGATACGCAGTATTTT. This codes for CASSLKTSTDTQYF.

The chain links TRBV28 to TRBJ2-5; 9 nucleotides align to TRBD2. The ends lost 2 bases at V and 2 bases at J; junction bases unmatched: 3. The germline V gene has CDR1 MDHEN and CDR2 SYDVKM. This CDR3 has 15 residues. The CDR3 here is CASSLTLAGQETQYF. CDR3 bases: TGTGCCAGCAGTTTAACGCTAGCGGGACAAGAGACCCAGTACTTC.

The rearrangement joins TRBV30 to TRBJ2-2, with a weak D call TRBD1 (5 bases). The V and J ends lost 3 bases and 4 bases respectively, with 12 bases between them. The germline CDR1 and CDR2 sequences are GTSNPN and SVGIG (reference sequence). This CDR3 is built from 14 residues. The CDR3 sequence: CAWSSGHFTGELFF. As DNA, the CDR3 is TGTGCCTGGAGCTCAGGACACTTCACCGGGGAGCTGTTTTTT. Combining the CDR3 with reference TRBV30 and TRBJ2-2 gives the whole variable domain SQTIHQWPATLVQPVGSPLSLECTVEGTSNPNLYWYRQAAGRGLQLLFYSVGIGQISSEVPQNLSASRPQDRQFILSSKKLLLSDSGFYLCAWSSGHFTGELFFGEGSRLTVL.

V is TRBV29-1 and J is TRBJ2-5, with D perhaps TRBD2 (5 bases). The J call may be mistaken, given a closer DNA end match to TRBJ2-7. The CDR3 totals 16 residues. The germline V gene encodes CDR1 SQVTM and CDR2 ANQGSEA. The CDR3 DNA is TGCAGCGCCATGAGCGGTTCGTTTCGGAGTATCTACGAGCAGTACTTC. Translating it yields CSAMSGSFRSIYEQYF.

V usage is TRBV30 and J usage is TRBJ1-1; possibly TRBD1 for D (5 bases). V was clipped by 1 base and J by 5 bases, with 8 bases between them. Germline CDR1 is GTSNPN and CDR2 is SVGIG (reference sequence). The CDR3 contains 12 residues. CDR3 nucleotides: TGTGCCTGGAGTGGGGGGGTGACTGAAGCTTTCTTT. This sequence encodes CAWSGGVTEAFF.

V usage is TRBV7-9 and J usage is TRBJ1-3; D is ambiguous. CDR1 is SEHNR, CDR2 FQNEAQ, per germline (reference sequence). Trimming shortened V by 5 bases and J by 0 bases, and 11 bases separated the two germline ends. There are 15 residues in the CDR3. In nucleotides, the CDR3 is TGTGCCAGCAGCCCCAGTCGTGGCTCTGGAAACACCATATATTTT. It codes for CASSPSRGSGNTIYF.

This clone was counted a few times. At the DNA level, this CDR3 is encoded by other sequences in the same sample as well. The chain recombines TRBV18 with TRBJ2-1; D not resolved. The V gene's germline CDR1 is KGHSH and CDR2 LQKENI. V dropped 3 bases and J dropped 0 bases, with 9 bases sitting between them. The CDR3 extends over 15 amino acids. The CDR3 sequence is CASSPILSSYNEQFF. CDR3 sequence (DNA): TGTGCCAGCTCACCGATATTGAGCTCCTACAATGAGCAGTTCTTC.

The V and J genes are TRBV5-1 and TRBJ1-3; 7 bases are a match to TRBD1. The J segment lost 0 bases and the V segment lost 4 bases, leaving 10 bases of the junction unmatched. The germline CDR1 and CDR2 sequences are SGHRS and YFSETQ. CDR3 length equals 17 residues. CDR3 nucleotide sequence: TGCGCCAGCAGCCAAACCGGGACAGTGAGCTCTGGAAACACCATATATTTT. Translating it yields CASSQTGTVSSGNTIYF.

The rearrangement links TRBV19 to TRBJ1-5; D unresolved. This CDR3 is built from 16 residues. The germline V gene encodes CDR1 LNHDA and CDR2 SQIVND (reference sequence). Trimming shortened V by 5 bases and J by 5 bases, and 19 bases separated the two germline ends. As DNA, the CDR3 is TGTGCCAGTAGTCCACCCTCGTGGACCGGGGATCAGCCCCAGCATTTT. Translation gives CASSPPSWTGDQPQHF.

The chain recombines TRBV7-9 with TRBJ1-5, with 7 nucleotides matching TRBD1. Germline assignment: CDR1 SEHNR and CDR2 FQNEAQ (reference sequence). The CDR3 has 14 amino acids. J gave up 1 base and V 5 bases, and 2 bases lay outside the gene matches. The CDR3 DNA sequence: TGTGCCAGCAGCCCGGACAGGAGCAATCAGCCCCAGCATTTT. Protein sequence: CASSPDRSNQPQHF.

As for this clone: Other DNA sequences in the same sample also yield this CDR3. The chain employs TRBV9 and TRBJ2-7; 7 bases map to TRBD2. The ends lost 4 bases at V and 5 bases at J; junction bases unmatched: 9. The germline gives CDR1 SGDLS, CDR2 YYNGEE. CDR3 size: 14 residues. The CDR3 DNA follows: TGTGCCAGCAGCTCATGGGGGGGGTACGACGAGCAGTACTTC. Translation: CASSSWGGYDEQYF.

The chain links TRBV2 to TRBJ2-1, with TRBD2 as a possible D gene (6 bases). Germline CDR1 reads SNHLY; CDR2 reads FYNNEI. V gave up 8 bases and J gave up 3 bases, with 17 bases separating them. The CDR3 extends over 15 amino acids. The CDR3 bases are TGTGCCAGCGGGGAGGAGGGAGTGGTCTACAATGAGCAGTTCTTC. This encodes CASGEEGVVYNEQFF.

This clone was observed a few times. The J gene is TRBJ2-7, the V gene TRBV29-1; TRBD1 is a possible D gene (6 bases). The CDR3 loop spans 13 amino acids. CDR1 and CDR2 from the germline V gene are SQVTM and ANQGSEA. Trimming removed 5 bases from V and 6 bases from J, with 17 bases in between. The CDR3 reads CSVSGGQPSEQYF. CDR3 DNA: TGCAGCGTTTCGGGTGGACAGCCTTCCGAGCAGTACTTC.